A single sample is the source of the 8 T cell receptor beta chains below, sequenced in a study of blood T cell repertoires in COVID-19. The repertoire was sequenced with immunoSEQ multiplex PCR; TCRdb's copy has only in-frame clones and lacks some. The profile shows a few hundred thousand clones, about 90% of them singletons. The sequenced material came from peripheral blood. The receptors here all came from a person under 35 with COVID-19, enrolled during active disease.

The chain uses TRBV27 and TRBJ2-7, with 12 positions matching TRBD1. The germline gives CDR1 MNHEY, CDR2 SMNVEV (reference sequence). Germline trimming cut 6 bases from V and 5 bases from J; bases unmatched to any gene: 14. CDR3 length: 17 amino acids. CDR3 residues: CASRPGATGTGGDEQYF. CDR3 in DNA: TGTGCCAGCAGACCTGGGGCCACCGGGACAGGGGGCGACGAGCAGTACTTC.

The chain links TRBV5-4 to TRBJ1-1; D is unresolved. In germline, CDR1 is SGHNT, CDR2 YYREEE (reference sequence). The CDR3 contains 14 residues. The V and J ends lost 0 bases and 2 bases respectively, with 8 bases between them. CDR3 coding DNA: TGTGCCAGCAGCTTGGAAGGAGATAACACTGAAGCTTTCTTT. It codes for CASSLEGDNTEAFF.

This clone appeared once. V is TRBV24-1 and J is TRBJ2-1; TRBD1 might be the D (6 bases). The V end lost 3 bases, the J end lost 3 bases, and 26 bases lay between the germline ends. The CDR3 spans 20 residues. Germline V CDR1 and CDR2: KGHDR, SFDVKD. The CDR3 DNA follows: TGTGCCACCAGTGATCCGGACGCCGGCCGGTCCGGGACATACTACAATGAGCAGTTCTTC. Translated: CATSDPDAGRSGTYYNEQFF.

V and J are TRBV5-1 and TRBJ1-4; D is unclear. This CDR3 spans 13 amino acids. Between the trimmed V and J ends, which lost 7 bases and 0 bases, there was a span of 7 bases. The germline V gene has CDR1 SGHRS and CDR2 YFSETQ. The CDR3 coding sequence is TGCGCCAGCCGCCAGGCAACTAATGAAAAACTGTTTTTT. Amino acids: CASRQATNEKLFF.

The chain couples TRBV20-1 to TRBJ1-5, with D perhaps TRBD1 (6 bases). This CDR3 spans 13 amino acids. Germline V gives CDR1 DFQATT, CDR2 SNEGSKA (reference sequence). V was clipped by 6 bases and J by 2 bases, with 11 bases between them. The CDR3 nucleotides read TGCAGTGCCAGTTACAGGGGCAATCAGCCCCAGCATTTT. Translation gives CSASYRGNQPQHF.

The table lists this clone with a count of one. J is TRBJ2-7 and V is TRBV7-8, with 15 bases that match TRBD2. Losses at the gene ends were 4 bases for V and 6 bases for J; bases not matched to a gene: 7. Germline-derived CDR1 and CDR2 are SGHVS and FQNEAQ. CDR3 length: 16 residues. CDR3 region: CASSYGTSGRLREQYF. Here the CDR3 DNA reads TGTGCCAGCAGCTACGGGACTAGCGGGAGGTTGCGCGAGCAGTACTTC.

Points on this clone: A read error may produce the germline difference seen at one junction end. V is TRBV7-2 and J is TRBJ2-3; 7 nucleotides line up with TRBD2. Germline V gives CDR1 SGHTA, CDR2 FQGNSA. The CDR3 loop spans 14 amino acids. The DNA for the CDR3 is TGTGCCAGCAGCCCCGGGGGGAGCAAAGATACGCAGTATTTT. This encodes CASSPGGSKDTQYF.

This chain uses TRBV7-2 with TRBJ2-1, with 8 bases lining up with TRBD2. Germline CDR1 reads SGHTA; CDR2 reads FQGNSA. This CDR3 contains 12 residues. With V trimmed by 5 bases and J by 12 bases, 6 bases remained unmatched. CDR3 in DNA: TGTGCCAGCAGCCCCGGACTAGCCTCGCAGTTCTTC. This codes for CASSPGLASQFF.